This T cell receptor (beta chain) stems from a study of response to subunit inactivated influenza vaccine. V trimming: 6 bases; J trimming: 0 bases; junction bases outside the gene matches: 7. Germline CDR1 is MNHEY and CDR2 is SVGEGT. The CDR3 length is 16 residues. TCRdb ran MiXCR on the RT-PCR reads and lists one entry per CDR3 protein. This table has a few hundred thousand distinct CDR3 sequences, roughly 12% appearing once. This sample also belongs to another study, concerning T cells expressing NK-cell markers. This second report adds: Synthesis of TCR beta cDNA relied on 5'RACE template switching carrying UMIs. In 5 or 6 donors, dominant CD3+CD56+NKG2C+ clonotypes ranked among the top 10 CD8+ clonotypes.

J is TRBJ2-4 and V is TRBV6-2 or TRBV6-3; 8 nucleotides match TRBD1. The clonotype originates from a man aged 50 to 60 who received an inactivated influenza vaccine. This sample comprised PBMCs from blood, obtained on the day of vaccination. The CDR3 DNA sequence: TGTGCCAGCAGGCCGGACAGGGCTCTAGCCAAAAACATTCAGTACTTC. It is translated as CASRPDRALAKNIQYF.